This TCR beta chain was recorded in a study of cytomegalovirus exposure and HLA in healthy donors. With 60 Vbeta and 13 Jbeta primers, the PCR was carried out. TCRdb keeps only in-frame clones here, not all; method: immunoSEQ multiplex PCR. The sample shows 200,000 to 250,000 clones, approximately 84% of them seen only once. The receptor was derived from a woman between 40 and 55 years old in good health and CMV-seronegative. Sequencing was carried out using PBMCs.

CDR3 nucleotides: TGTGCCAGCAGTTTCCCACAGGGCTCTGGAAACACCATATATTTT. Protein: CASSFPQGSGNTIYF. This sequence joins TRBV28 and TRBJ1-3, with D possibly being TRBD1 (6 bases). The V end lost 3 bases, the J end lost 0 bases, and 9 bases lay between the germline ends. This CDR3 has 15 amino acids. CDR1 is MDHEN, CDR2 SYDVKM, per germline.